The 31 T cell receptor beta chains reported below all come from one sample, sequenced in a study of T cell changes during pregnancy in multiple sclerosis. Clones were read by immunoSEQ multiplex PCR, and TCRdb kept only the in-frame ones, dropping some. Among around 49,000 clones listed, around 91% were seen once. Sequenced material: peripheral blood, taken after pregnancy. The receptors were gathered from a female donor in good health, enrolled as a control in a pregnancy study.

Comments on this clone: This sample includes further DNA sequences coding for the same CDR3. This rearrangement joins TRBV6-4 to TRBJ2-3; 10 nucleotides align to TRBD2. The CDR3 consists of 15 residues. V was clipped by 0 bases and J by 4 bases; unmatched bases: 1. Germline CDR1 and CDR2: MRHNA and SNTAGT. The chain's CDR3 is CASSDSSGGPDTQYF. In DNA, the CDR3 is TGTGCCAGCAGTGACTCTAGCGGGGGGCCAGATACGCAGTATTTT.

This clone was picked up one time. Written as DNA, the CDR3 is TGTGCCAGCAGCGCTAGCGGGGGAGTCCACGGTACGCAGTATTTT. Its translation: CASSASGGVHGTQYF. The J gene is TRBJ2-3, the V gene TRBV7-2; 10 bases fit TRBD2. Germline CDR1 and CDR2: SGHTA and FQGNSA. The CDR3 contains 15 residues. Trimming took 5 bases from V and 8 from J; bases not matched to a gene: 10.

The chain is built from TRBV7-6 and TRBJ2-1; 8 bases are shared with TRBD2. Germline trimming cut 6 bases from V and 0 bases from J; bases unmatched to any gene: 10. The CDR3 covers 17 residues. Germline CDR1 is SGHVS and CDR2 is FNYEAQ. The CDR3 sequence: CASRGGSGISSYNEQFF. The CDR3 nucleotides are TGTGCCAGCAGAGGAGGTAGCGGGATAAGCTCCTACAATGAGCAGTTCTTC. The whole variable domain, remainder taken from reference TRBV7-6 and TRBJ2-1, is GAGVSQSPRYKVTKRGQDVALRCDPISGHVSLYWYRQALGQGPEFLTYFNYEAQQDKSGLPNDRFSAERPEGSISTLTIQRTEQRDSAMYRCASRGGSGISSYNEQFFGPGTRLTVL.

This clone was seen a single time. The CDR3 here is CASSLYGEVINQPQHF. The DNA for the CDR3 is TGTGCCAGCAGTTTATATGGGGAGGTTATCAATCAGCCCCAGCATTTT. The chain uses TRBV28 and TRBJ1-5; no reliable D call. Trimming removed 1 base from V and 3 bases from J, with 13 bases in between. This CDR3 is built from 16 residues. Germline V CDR1 and CDR2: MDHEN, SYDVKM.

The chain carries TRBV18 and TRBJ2-7; a possible D gene is TRBD1 (6 bases). The CDR3 loop spans 12 amino acids. V lost 5 bases and J lost 1, with 6 bases in between. Germline CDR1 is KGHSH and CDR2 is LQKENI. CDR3 residues: CASSGTSYEQYF. As DNA, the CDR3 is TGTGCCAGCTCAGGGACATCCTACGAGCAGTACTTC.

The chain links TRBV6-1 to TRBJ2-1; 7 bases match TRBD2. The CDR3 runs to 15 residues. CDR1 MNHNS and CDR2 SASEGT come from the germline V gene. V shed 5 bases and J 1 base; nucleotides not matched to a gene: 5. This chain's CDR3 is CASSRASGSYNEQFF. CDR3 bases: TGTGCCAGCAGTAGGGCTAGCGGATCCTACAATGAGCAGTTCTTC.

The chain couples TRBV5-6 to TRBJ2-7; 7 bases agree with TRBD2. CDR3 length: 16 residues. V gave up 2 bases and J gave up 5 bases; unmatched junction bases: 13. From germline, CDR1 is SGHDT and CDR2 YYEEEE. The CDR3 sequence: CASSFPHGGRIHEQYF. CDR3 bases: TGTGCCAGCAGCTTCCCCCACGGGGGGAGGATCCACGAGCAGTACTTC.

The chain carries TRBV20-1 and TRBJ1-4; the D is unclear. The germline CDR1 and CDR2 sequences are DFQATT and SNEGSKA (reference sequence). This CDR3 has 11 amino acids. V dropped 5 bases and J dropped 7 bases, with 8 bases sitting between them. The CDR3 sequence is CSAYAGEKLFF. The CDR3 nucleotides are TGCAGTGCTTATGCGGGTGAAAAACTGTTTTTT.

This clone was found a few times. V is TRBV30 and J is TRBJ1-1, with D possibly matching TRBD1 (5 bases). The CDR3 spans 13 residues. Trimming removed 3 bases from V and 2 bases from J, with 10 bases in between. Germline V gene data show CDR1 as GTSNPN and CDR2 as SVGIG (reference sequence). In nucleotides, the CDR3 is TGTGCCTGGAGCCAGACAGAAAACACTGAAGCTTTCTTT. Amino acids: CAWSQTENTEAFF.

This sequence joins TRBV6-1 and TRBJ2-6; TRBD1 might be the D (6 bases). The CDR3 runs to 15 residues. Germline-derived CDR1 and CDR2 are MNHNS and SASEGT. V was cut by 7 bases and J by 0 bases, with 10 bases left in between. This CDR3 is CASTPGDSGANVLTF. The CDR3 bases are TGTGCCAGCACTCCAGGGGACTCTGGGGCCAACGTCCTGACTTTC.

The chain has TRBV19 and TRBJ1-2; 7 positions agree with TRBD1. Germline CDR1 and CDR2: LNHDA and SQIVND (reference sequence). The V gene end was trimmed by 7 bases and the J gene end by 3 bases; junction bases not matched to a gene: 8. The CDR3 has 14 residues. The CDR3 nucleotides read TGTGCCAGTATGAAGACAGGGTTAGACTATGGCTACACCTTC. Translation gives CASMKTGLDYGYTF.

The chain is built from TRBV19 and TRBJ2-2; the match to TRBD2 covers 9 bases. J lost 2 bases, V lost 7 bases, and 8 bases had no gene match. This CDR3 is 16 amino acids long. Germline V lookup: CDR1 LNHDA, CDR2 SQIVND (reference sequence). In nucleotides, the CDR3 is TGTGCCAGTATGGGGCCTAGCGGGATAAACACCGGGGAGCTGTTTTTT. Amino acids: CASMGPSGINTGELFF.

The chain carries TRBV6-1 and TRBJ2-6; 10 bases are a match to TRBD1. The CDR3 is 15 amino acids. Per the germline V gene, CDR1 is MNHNS and CDR2 is SASEGT. After removal of 9 bases from V and 4 bases from J, the junction contained 6 bases not matched to a gene. CDR3 sequence: CASGGQGTGANVLTF. CDR3 in DNA: TGTGCCAGTGGGGGACAGGGGACGGGGGCCAACGTCCTGACTTTC.

The chain links TRBV5-1 to TRBJ2-7; 15 bases are a match to TRBD2. Trimming removed 4 bases from V and 2 bases from J; junction bases left unmatched: 25. Germline CDR1 reads SGHRS; CDR2 reads YFSETQ. The CDR3 sequence is 23 residues long. The CDR3: CASSPLPLLTGGTSGGPPYEQYF. CDR3 bases: TGCGCCAGCAGCCCCCTACCACTCTTGACAGGGGGGACTAGCGGGGGGCCTCCCTACGAGCAGTACTTC.

V and J are TRBV18 and TRBJ2-7; TRBD2 aligns across 13 bases. Germline lookup yields CDR1 KGHSH and CDR2 LQKENI. Trimming cost V 5 bases and J 4 bases; bases outside gene matches: 11. The CDR3 consists of 17 residues. The CDR3 here is CASSSTRTSGSLYEQYF. The CDR3 DNA reads TGTGCCAGCTCATCGACGAGGACTAGCGGGAGTCTTTACGAGCAGTACTTC.

The chain couples TRBV2 to TRBJ1-5; D remains ambiguous. The germline gives CDR1 SNHLY, CDR2 FYNNEI. The CDR3 length is 13 residues. V was shortened by 6 bases and J by 5 bases, with 11 bases between the two germline ends. CDR3 nucleotide sequence: TGTGCCAGCAGGCAGGTCGTGGATCAGCCCCAGCATTTT. Amino acid sequence: CASRQVVDQPQHF.

The CDR3 DNA is TGTGCCAGCAGTGACTGGGCAACGTCCTATAATTCACCCCTCCACTTT. Its translation: CASSDWATSYNSPLHF. This chain connects TRBV6-1 to TRBJ1-6; D uncertain. Germline loops: CDR1 MNHNS, CDR2 SASEGT. V was shortened by 3 bases and J by 1 base, with 10 bases between the two germline ends. CDR3 length: 16 residues.

This clone was seen a few times. The chain couples TRBV2 to TRBJ2-4, with TRBD1 matching 8 bases. The CDR3 length is 17 residues. The junction had 14 bases not matched to a gene; V was cut back by 10 bases and J by 0 bases. Germline loops: CDR1 SNHLY, CDR2 FYNNEI. The CDR3 DNA reads TGTGCCACCTTCCCCAGTGGCAGGGGGCAAGCCAAAAACATTCAGTACTTC. As protein: CATFPSGRGQAKNIQYF. The whole variable domain, remainder taken from reference TRBV2 and TRBJ2-4, is EPEVTQTPSHQVTQMGQEVILRCVPISNHLYFYWYRQILGQKVEFLVSFYNNEISEKSEIFDDQFSVERPDGSNFTLKIRSTKLEDSAMYFCATFPSGRGQAKNIQYFGAGTRLSVL.

The rearrangement links TRBV15 to TRBJ2-3; D is possibly TRBD1 (6 bases). Germline V gives CDR1 LNHNV, CDR2 YYDKDF (reference sequence). The CDR3 extends over 14 amino acids. The germline V and J ends were trimmed by 6 bases and 2 bases, with 12 bases remaining between them. For the CDR3, the DNA is TGTGCCACCAGTCTGGGGGCAAACACAGATACGCAGTATTTT. It encodes CATSLGANTDTQYF. Drawing the rest from reference TRBV15 and TRBJ2-3, the complete variable domain is DAMVIQNPRYQVTQFGKPVTLSCSQTLNHNVMYWYQQKSSQAPKLLFHYYDKDFNNEADTPDNFQSRRPNTSFCFLDIRSPGLGDTAMYLCATSLGANTDTQYFGPGTRLTVL.

The chain joins TRBV28 to TRBJ1-1, with D maybe TRBD1 (5 bases). CDR1 is MDHEN and CDR2 is SYDVKM in the germline V gene. The V end was cut by 2 bases, the J end by 6 bases, with 7 bases between. CDR3 length: 12 residues. The CDR3 region is CASSLGASEAFF. CDR3 in DNA: TGTGCCAGCAGTTTAGGGGCCTCTGAAGCTTTCTTT. The variable domain in full, with the rest retrieved from reference TRBV28 and TRBJ1-1, is DVKVTQSSRYLVKRTGEKVFLECVQDMDHENMFWYRQDPGLGLRLIYFSYDVKMKEKGDIPEGYSVSREKKERFSLILESASTNQTSMYLCASSLGASEAFFGQGTRLTVV.

The chain couples TRBV29-1 to TRBJ1-2; the match to TRBD1 covers 7 bases. CDR3 length: 15 amino acids. Germline V CDR1 and CDR2: SQVTM, ANQGSEA. Trimming removed 2 bases from V and 4 bases from J; junction bases left unmatched: 10. Here the CDR3 DNA reads TGCAGCGTTGAAACCTCTAGGACAGGATCCTATGGCTACACCTTC. It encodes CSVETSRTGSYGYTF.

The chain combines TRBV7-2 with TRBJ1-1, with D perhaps TRBD1 (5 bases). Between the trimmed V and J ends, which lost 1 base and 11 bases, there was a span of 20 bases. The V gene's germline CDR1 is SGHTA and CDR2 FQGNSA. This CDR3 spans 15 amino acids. In nucleotides, the CDR3 is TGTGCCAGCAGCTTAGTCGGGGGGTGGGGAGGGGAGGCTTTCTTT. It is translated as CASSLVGGWGGEAFF.

This clone was recorded once. The chain has TRBV9 and TRBJ1-2; D not certain. V lost 3 bases, J lost 4 bases, and 4 bases lay in between. This CDR3 comprises 11 residues. The V gene's germline CDR1 is SGDLS and CDR2 YYNGEE. The CDR3 nucleotides read TGTGCCAGCAGCGGGCCCTATGGCTACACCTTC. Encoded protein: CASSGPYGYTF.

This clone has only one observation. V and J are TRBV15 and TRBJ2-1, with D possibly TRBD2 on 5 matching bases. There are 15 residues in the CDR3. The V end was cut by 0 bases, the J end by 4 bases, with 10 bases between. Per germline, CDR1 LNHNV and CDR2 YYDKDF (reference sequence). In DNA form, the CDR3 reads TGTGCCACCAGCAGAGATCTGGGCGGGTACAATGAGCAGTTCTTC. This encodes CATSRDLGGYNEQFF. The full variable domain, with the rest looked up from reference TRBV15 and TRBJ2-1, is DAMVIQNPRYQVTQFGKPVTLSCSQTLNHNVMYWYQQKSSQAPKLLFHYYDKDFNNEADTPDNFQSRRPNTSFCFLDIRSPGLGDTAMYLCATSRDLGGYNEQFFGPGTRLTVL.

The CDR3 DNA reads as TGTGCCAGCAGCTTTGGGACAGGGGGCACAGATACGCAGTATTTT. Translating it yields CASSFGTGGTDTQYF. The rearrangement links TRBV5-4 to TRBJ2-3; the match to TRBD1 covers 10 bases. Germline CDR1 SGHNT, CDR2 YYREEE (reference sequence). With 2 bases clipped from V and 1 base from J, the junction kept 1 base outside the gene matches. This CDR3 spans 15 amino acids.

The rearrangement joins TRBV7-9 to TRBJ1-3; D is unclear. Germline CDR1 is SEHNR and CDR2 is FQNEAQ (reference sequence). CDR3 length equals 17 residues. Trimming cost V 3 bases and J 0 bases, with 15 bases left between them. Written as DNA, the CDR3 is TGTGCCAGCAGCTTGCTACCAGTGGGGAGCTCTGGAAACACCATATATTTT. It is translated as CASSLLPVGSSGNTIYF.

The genes are TRBV6-6 and TRBJ1-1; a possible D gene is TRBD1 (5 bases). The CDR3 sequence is 13 residues long. The germline CDR1 and CDR2 sequences are MNHNY and SVGAGI (reference sequence). V lost 5 bases, J lost 5 bases, and 12 bases lay in between. The CDR3 is CASSPGRSTEAFF. Here the CDR3 DNA reads TGTGCCAGCAGTCCAGGGCGGAGTACTGAAGCTTTCTTT.

The CDR3 sequence: CASSRDKGGVYF. As DNA, the CDR3 is TGTGCCAGCAGCCGTGATAAAGGGGGCGTGTACTTC. The chain recombines TRBV7-8 with TRBJ2-7; 7 bases are a match to TRBD1. The germline CDR1 and CDR2 sequences are SGHVS and FQNEAQ. The V and J ends lost 5 bases and 12 bases, in that order; junction bases with no gene match: 10. The CDR3 is 12 amino acids.

The chain links TRBV18 to TRBJ2-7, with TRBD1 matching over 7 bases. Germline lookup yields CDR1 KGHSH and CDR2 LQKENI. This CDR3 is built from 14 residues. V lost 0 bases and J lost 2; bases outside the gene matches: 1. The CDR3 region has the DNA TGTGCCAGCTCACCACCGGGACAGACCTACGAGCAGTACTTC. Protein: CASSPPGQTYEQYF.

This clone was detected only once. This CDR3 is CASSVTGTGVEKLFF. The CDR3 region has the DNA TGTGCCAGCAGTGTAACCGGGACAGGGGTTGAAAAACTGTTTTTT. The J gene is TRBJ1-4, the V gene TRBV27; 10 bases are a match to TRBD1. In germline, CDR1 is MNHEY, CDR2 SMNVEV (reference sequence). CDR3 length: 15 residues. V lost 5 bases and J lost 7; bases outside the gene matches: 7. The entire variable domain, with the rest obtained from reference TRBV27 and TRBJ1-4, is as follows: EAQVTQNPRYLITVTGKKLTVTCSQNMNHEYMSWYRQDPGLGLRQIYYSMNVEVTDKGDVPEGYKVSRKEKRNFPLILESPSPNQTSLYFCASSVTGTGVEKLFFGSGTQLSVL.

The chain employs TRBV6-5 and TRBJ1-3; 7 bases line up with TRBD1. The CDR3 loop spans 14 amino acids. The V segment lost 5 bases and the J segment 3 bases; nucleotides outside the gene matches: 4. The V gene's germline CDR1 is MNHEY and CDR2 SVGAGI. The CDR3 bases are TGTGCCAGCAGTAAAAACAGGGGTGGAAACACCATATATTTT. It codes for CASSKNRGGNTIYF.